The T cell receptor beta chain described here comes from a study of shared clonotypes between healthy human individuals. Worth noting for this clone: Its specificity is unknown.

Regarding the study as a whole: Clonotype sharing across four donors was observed for around 4.5% of naive CD4 clonotypes.

Naive CD8 populations comprised CD45RO-negative cells positively selected for CCR7, excluding terminally differentiated effector memory CD45RA+ cells. This CDR3 is 16 amino acids long. CDR1 is MDHEN and CDR2 is SYDVKM in the germline V gene. The V gene end was trimmed by 6 bases and the J gene end by 4 bases; junction bases not matched to a gene: 12. Some clones are missing from TCRdb's copy, which holds only in-frame ones; the method was immunoSEQ multiplex PCR. The profile shows about 2.2 million clones, roughly 95% of them singletons. The sequencing input was naive CD8+ T cells from PBMCs. The chain has TRBV28 and TRBJ2-3; 8 bases are a match to TRBD2. This receptor was identified in a man aged 18 to 29 in good health. Some clones in this sample may be carry-over from other donors' samples. CDR3 region: CASSFLREGSADTQYF. The CDR3 coding sequence is TGTGCCAGCAGCTTTCTCCGGGAGGGCTCGGCAGATACGCAGTATTTT. Filled out from reference TRBV28 and TRBJ2-3, the complete variable domain reads DVKVTQSSRYLVKRTGEKVFLECVQDMDHENMFWYRQDPGLGLRLIYFSYDVKMKEKGDIPEGYSVSREKKERFSLILESASTNQTSMYLCASSFLREGSADTQYFGPGTRLTVL.